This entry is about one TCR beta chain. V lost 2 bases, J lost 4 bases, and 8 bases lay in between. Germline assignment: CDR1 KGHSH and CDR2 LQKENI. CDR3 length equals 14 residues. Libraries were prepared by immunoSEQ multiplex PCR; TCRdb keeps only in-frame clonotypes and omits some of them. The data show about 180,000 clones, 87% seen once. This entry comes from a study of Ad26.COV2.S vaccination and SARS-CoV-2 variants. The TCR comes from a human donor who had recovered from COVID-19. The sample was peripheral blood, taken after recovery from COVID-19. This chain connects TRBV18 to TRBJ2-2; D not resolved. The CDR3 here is CASSPNFITGELFF. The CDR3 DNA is TGTGCCAGCTCACCAAATTTTATCACCGGGGAGCTGTTTTTT.